The next 25 T cell receptor beta chains were all read from a single sample in a study of blood T cell repertoires in COVID-19. The data were produced by immunoSEQ multiplex PCR, yet TCRdb's version contains in-frame clones alone and is incomplete. The top ten clones hold roughly 8.2% of a sample with some 99,000 clones, roughly 82% of them seen once. Sequenced material: peripheral blood. These receptors all stem from an elderly woman with active or convalescent COVID-19.

As DNA, the CDR3 is TGTGCCAGCAGCCGCGACAGAAACTACGAGCAGTACTTC. Encoded protein: CASSRDRNYEQYF. The rearrangement links TRBV7-9 to TRBJ2-7; maybe TRBD1 (5 bases). The CDR3 consists of 13 residues. V was shortened by 5 bases and J by 3 bases, with 11 bases between the two germline ends. Germline CDR1 reads SEHNR; CDR2 reads FQNEAQ (reference sequence).

This clone was detected once. The J gene is TRBJ2-3, the V gene TRBV2; TRBD2 aligns across 7 bases. The V and J ends lost 4 bases and 1 base, in that order; junction bases with no gene match: 8. Germline loops: CDR1 SNHLY, CDR2 FYNNEI. This CDR3 is 16 amino acids long. CDR3 nucleotide sequence: TGTGCCAGCAGTGTCGATTTGGCGGGAGGCACAGATACGCAGTATTTT. Its translation is CASSVDLAGGTDTQYF. Based on the CDR3 plus reference TRBV2 and TRBJ2-3, the full variable domain is EPEVTQTPSHQVTQMGQEVILRCVPISNHLYFYWYRQILGQKVEFLVSFYNNEISEKSEIFDDQFSVERPDGSNFTLKIRSTKLEDSAMYFCASSVDLAGGTDTQYFGPGTRLTVL.

This chain connects TRBV27 to TRBJ2-1; a weak D match, TRBD2 (5 bases). The CDR3 covers 14 residues. CDR1 is MNHEY, CDR2 SMNVEV, per germline (reference sequence). The V end lost 3 bases, the J end lost 2 bases, and 8 bases lay between the germline ends. Written as DNA, the CDR3 is TGTGCCAGCAGTTTTCGGGAACCCTACAATGAGCAGTTCTTC. Its translation: CASSFREPYNEQFF.

The chain couples TRBV6-5 to TRBJ2-3; perhaps TRBD1 as D (6 bases). The CDR3 has 14 amino acids. Looked up from germline, CDR1 is MNHEY and CDR2 is SVGAGI. V gave up 7 bases and J gave up 0 bases, with 11 bases separating them. CDR3 bases: TGTGCCAGCACCAGGGGAGTCAGCACAGATACGCAGTATTTT. This encodes CASTRGVSTDTQYF.

This clone was seen a single time. The V gene is TRBV7-9, the J gene TRBJ2-5, with 11 bases aligning to TRBD1. The V gene's germline CDR1 is SEHNR and CDR2 FQNEAQ (reference sequence). Germline trimming cut 4 bases from V and 6 bases from J; bases unmatched to any gene: 4. CDR3 size: 14 residues. For the CDR3, the DNA is TGTGCCAGCAGCTCCGGGACAGGGGGGAAGACCCAGTACTTC. Amino acid sequence: CASSSGTGGKTQYF.

This clone was seen once. The gene calls are TRBV6-1 and TRBJ2-5; 8 bases fit TRBD1. Unmatched junction bases numbered 4, after V lost 0 bases and J lost 4 bases. CDR3 length: 15 residues. Germline CDR1 MNHNS, CDR2 SASEGT. CDR3 DNA sequence: TGTGCCAGCAGTGAAGCCCCAGGGGGCGCAGAGACCCAGTACTTC. This translates into CASSEAPGGAETQYF.

CDR3 in DNA: TGTGCCAGCAACCGACAGAATGGAGGCTACACCTTC. Protein sequence: CASNRQNGGYTF. The chain recombines TRBV7-9 with TRBJ1-2, with D possibly being TRBD1 (5 bases). Germline CDR1 is SEHNR and CDR2 is FQNEAQ (reference sequence). This CDR3 spans 12 amino acids. The V end was cut by 7 bases, the J end by 8 bases, with 14 bases between. Combining the CDR3 with reference TRBV7-9 and TRBJ1-2 gives the whole variable domain DTGVSQNPRHKITKRGQNVTFRCDPISEHNRLYWYRQTLGQGPEFLTYFQNEAQLEKSRLLSDRFSAERPKGSFSTLEIQRTEQGDSAMYLCASNRQNGGYTFGSGTRLTVV.

The V call is TRBV9, the J call TRBJ2-1; 13 bases align to TRBD2. Germline V gene data show CDR1 as SGDLS and CDR2 as YYNGEE. The junction had 5 bases not matched to a gene; V was cut back by 2 bases and J by 0 bases. The CDR3 sequence is 18 residues long. The CDR3 reads CASSVGTSGASSYNEQFF. The CDR3 bases are TGTGCCAGCAGCGTTGGGACTAGCGGGGCTAGCTCCTACAATGAGCAGTTCTTC.

In DNA form, the CDR3 reads TGTGCCAGCAGTTTAGCGGGGAACCAGCCCCAGCATTTT. Translation: CASSLAGNQPQHF. The chain recombines TRBV27 with TRBJ1-5; D remains ambiguous. There are 13 residues in the CDR3. In germline, CDR1 is MNHEY, CDR2 SMNVEV (reference sequence). V was trimmed by 2 bases and J by 7 bases, leaving 9 bases between them.

V is TRBV18 and J is TRBJ2-5; D is undetermined. Germline lookup yields CDR1 KGHSH and CDR2 LQKENI. The CDR3 is made up of 14 amino acids. The V end was cut by 3 bases, the J end by 4 bases, with 12 bases between. Written as DNA, the CDR3 is TGTGCCAGCTCACCCACCTCGGTTCCAGAGACCCAGTACTTC. It encodes CASSPTSVPETQYF.

V gene TRBV5-8 combines with J gene TRBJ1-2; the D is unclear. Per germline, CDR1 SGHTS and CDR2 YDEGEE. V lost 4 bases to trimming and J lost 8 bases, with 9 bases between them. This CDR3 spans 11 amino acids. The CDR3 DNA sequence: TGTGCCAGCAGCGGAGGTAAAGGCTACACCTTC. Amino acid sequence: CASSGGKGYTF.

V is TRBV28 and J is TRBJ1-2; a weak D match, TRBD1 (5 bases). Per the germline V gene, CDR1 is MDHEN and CDR2 is SYDVKM. This CDR3 has 16 amino acids. The ends were cut back, 3 bases at V and 7 bases at J, with 21 bases in the middle. DNA for the CDR3: TGTGCCAGCAGTTTCACTCGGGACCGGACTAGGGGTGGCTACACCTTC. Translated: CASSFTRDRTRGGYTF.

The V and J genes are TRBV3-1 (or the pseudogene TRBV3-2) and TRBJ2-7; 10 nucleotides align to TRBD2. Trimming at V came to 0 bases and at J to 2 bases, leaving 4 bases not matched to a gene. Germline CDR1 and CDR2: LGHDT and YNNKEL (reference sequence). This CDR3 comprises 16 residues. CDR3 amino acids: CASSQDRLAGAYEQYF. The CDR3 nucleotides are TGTGCCAGCAGCCAAGATCGGCTAGCGGGAGCCTACGAGCAGTACTTC.

The rearrangement joins TRBV5-1 to TRBJ2-3; no firm D call. Per germline, CDR1 SGHRS and CDR2 YFSETQ. The CDR3 extends over 14 amino acids. The V end lost 0 bases, the J end lost 5 bases, and 10 bases lay between the germline ends. The CDR3 DNA is TGCGCCAGCAGCTTGGGTACTATGCTAGATACGCAGTATTTT. It specifies CASSLGTMLDTQYF.

V gene TRBV6-5 combines with J gene TRBJ1-2; TRBD1 aligns across 7 bases. Germline V lookup: CDR1 MNHEY, CDR2 SVGAGI. CDR3 length: 15 amino acids. Germline trimming cut 7 bases from V and 4 bases from J; bases unmatched to any gene: 12. CDR3 nucleotides: TGTGCCAGCATTAAGAACAGGGGCTCCTTCTATGGCTACACCTTC. This codes for CASIKNRGSFYGYTF.

J is TRBJ2-7 and V is TRBV28; TRBD1 agrees at 9 bases. The CDR3 contains 13 residues. The trim removed 7 bases at V and 1 base at J, leaving 2 bases unmatched. Germline-derived CDR1 and CDR2 are MDHEN and SYDVKM. CDR3 amino acids: CASKGQGSYEQYF. Here the CDR3 DNA reads TGTGCCAGCAAGGGACAGGGTTCCTACGAGCAGTACTTC.

Points on this clone: One end of the junction is discordant with germline, which a read error may explain. This chain uses TRBV4-2 with TRBJ2-7; D is perhaps TRBD2 (5 bases). From germline, CDR1 is LGHNA and CDR2 YNFKEQ. The CDR3 runs to 12 residues. The CDR3 region is CASSEEGPEQYF. DNA for the CDR3: TGTGCCAGCAGCGAAGAGGGCCCCGAGCAGTACTTC.

The V and J genes are TRBV11-2 and TRBJ2-7; possibly TRBD1 for D (6 bases). Germline V gene data show CDR1 as SGHAT and CDR2 as FQNNGV. Trimming left V 4 bases short and J 3 bases short, with 16 bases between. The CDR3 loop spans 15 amino acids. In nucleotides, the CDR3 is TGTGCCAGCAGCTCTAGACAGGCCAGCTTCTACGAGCAGTACTTC. It encodes CASSSRQASFYEQYF.

The CDR3 DNA follows: TGTGCCAGCAGTGAGGCCCCAACAGGGGGGGATGGCTACACCTTC. This codes for CASSEAPTGGDGYTF. The genes are TRBV25-1 and TRBJ1-2; 8 nucleotides line up with TRBD1. The junction had 9 bases not matched to a gene; V was cut back by 3 bases and J by 6 bases. In germline, CDR1 is MGHDK, CDR2 SYGVNS. This CDR3 spans 15 amino acids.

The chain recombines TRBV2 with TRBJ2-1; 9 bases are a match to TRBD2. This CDR3 has 17 residues. The trim removed 5 bases at V and 2 bases at J, leaving 10 bases unmatched. Germline lookup yields CDR1 SNHLY and CDR2 FYNNEI. The CDR3 DNA sequence: TGTGCCAGCAGTTTCAGTCTTAGCGGGGGAGCCTACAATGAGCAGTTCTTC. It specifies CASSFSLSGGAYNEQFF.

V is TRBV3-1 (or the pseudogene TRBV3-2) and J is TRBJ1-1; 8 nucleotides match TRBD1. The CDR3 contains 16 residues. Germline V CDR1 and CDR2: LGHDT, YNNKEL (reference sequence). The V and J ends lost 4 bases and 3 bases, in that order; junction bases with no gene match: 10. The CDR3: CASSPGQGVRYTEAFF. In DNA, the CDR3 is TGTGCCAGCAGCCCCGGACAGGGAGTTCGGTACACTGAAGCTTTCTTT.

J is TRBJ2-3 and V is TRBV6-5; TRBD2 might be the D (6 bases). CDR1 and CDR2 (germline): MNHEY, SVGAGI. The CDR3 consists of 15 residues. Trimming shortened V by 7 bases and J by 2 bases, and 16 bases separated the two germline ends. CDR3 sequence reads: CASKIEGLTTDTQYF. The CDR3 DNA sequence: TGTGCCAGCAAGATAGAGGGACTCACCACAGATACGCAGTATTTT.

The chain employs TRBV12-3 or TRBV12-4 and TRBJ2-4; D is possibly TRBD1 (6 bases). The CDR3 spans 13 residues. V was pared by 3 bases and J by 3 bases, with 6 bases between. CDR3 amino acids: CASSFRGKNIQYF. The CDR3 nucleotides read TGTGCCAGCAGTTTCAGGGGCAAAAACATTCAGTACTTC.

The chain employs TRBV4-1 and TRBJ2-2; perhaps TRBD2 as D (5 bases). Germline V gene data show CDR1 as MGHRA and CDR2 as YSYEKL. Trimming pared 0 bases from V and 5 bases from J, leaving 10 bases between. This CDR3 has 15 amino acids. Here the CDR3 DNA reads TGCGCCAGCAGCCAAGACGCTAGCCGGACCGGGGAGCTGTTTTTT. This encodes CASSQDASRTGELFF.

For the CDR3, the DNA is TGTGCCAGCTCACACTCCGGGGGGAATGAGCAGTTCTTC. Translating gives CASSHSGGNEQFF. V gene TRBV18 combines with J gene TRBJ2-1; 7 bases are a match to TRBD2. Germline CDR1 reads KGHSH; CDR2 reads LQKENI. With 4 bases clipped from V and 7 bases from J, the junction kept 4 bases outside the gene matches. The length of the CDR3 is 13 residues.